These T cell receptor beta chains were read from a single sample in a study of T-cell reconstitution after alpha-beta-depleted transplantation in children. TCRdb reprocessed the PCR reads via MiXCR and lists one record per CDR3 protein. The sample has 420,000 or so distinct CDR3 sequences, approximately 11% seen once; the top ten hold 5% to 6.5%. The sample was PBMCs from the stem cell graft donor, taken from the stem cell graft. The receptors were gathered from a human donor who donated a stem cell graft to a child with acute myeloid leukemia. CDR3s include the opening cysteine and the closing phenylalanine or tryptophan. D genes are given only for firm matches. Size tells how often a clone was seen (once, few, many) or the class of an expanded clone, and some rows leave it out.

clone size	V gene	D gene	J gene	CDR3 DNA	CDR3 protein
few	TRBV20-1	-	TRBJ2-5	TGCAGTGCTAGATCAGAAGGGCCCCAAGAGACCCAGTACTTC	CSARSEGPQETQYF
-	TRBV6-2/TRBV6-3	TRBD1	TRBJ2-7	TGTGCCAGCAGTTACTTGGGGACAGAAGATACCTACGAGCAGTACTTC	CASSYLGTEDTYEQYF
few	TRBV20-1	-	TRBJ1-2	TGCAGTGCTAGGGGAGGGTCCGGGAACGACTATGGCTACACCTTC	CSARGGSGNDYGYTF
many	TRBV12-3/TRBV12-4	-	TRBJ2-4	TGTGCCAGCAGCACGGACAGTAAAAACATTCAGTACTTC	CASSTDSKNIQYF
few	TRBV4-2	-	TRBJ2-1	TGTGCCAGCAGCCAACTGGGGGCGGGAGTCGGGAATGAGCAGTTCTTC	CASSQLGAGVGNEQFF
many	TRBV7-8	-	TRBJ1-5	TGTGCCAGCAGCCCATATGGGACACGGGTCAATCAGCCCCAGCATTTT	CASSPYGTRVNQPQHF
-	TRBV12-3/TRBV12-4	-	TRBJ1-4	TGTGCCAGCAGTTTAGCCTCAGGGTTTACTAATGAAAAACTGTTTTTT	CASSLASGFTNEKLFF
-	TRBV2	-	TRBJ2-1	TGTGCCAGCAGCCTCTTAGTTTGGGTAGCTGAGCAGTTCTTC	CASSLLVWVAEQFF
-	TRBV7-6	-	TRBJ2-2	TGTGCCAGCGTAAGGGGTCAAAACAGGGTCACCGGGGAGCTGTTTTTT	CASVRGQNRVTGELFF
few	TRBV7-3	TRBD1	TRBJ2-5	TGTGCCAGCAGCCCCCAGGGGGCGAGGGAAGAGACCCAGTACTTC	CASSPQGAREETQYF
few	TRBV29-1	-	TRBJ2-7	TGCAGCGTTGAAGATCGTAGATCCTACGAGCAGTACTTC	CSVEDRRSYEQYF
-	TRBV5-1	TRBD2	TRBJ2-3	TGCGCCAGCAGCTTGGAAGGGACTAGAACAGATACGCAGTATTTT	CASSLEGTRTDTQYF
-	TRBV10-3	TRBD1	TRBJ1-2	TGTGCCATCAGTGAGCCGGGACAGGCAAGCACCTTC	CAISEPGQASTF
few	TRBV4-3	-	TRBJ2-3	TGCGCCAGCAGCCGAGGGTTAGCCGCGGATACGCAGTATTTT	CASSRGLAADTQYF
-	TRBV6-5	-	TRBJ2-1	TGTGCCAGCAGTCCCAGACCTGCCGCCTCCTACAATGAGCAGTTCTTC	CASSPRPAASYNEQFF
few	TRBV6-2/TRBV6-3	-	TRBJ1-5	TGTGCCAGCAGTTCCCAAGCCCCCGCATGGGCCGGGGATAGCAATCAGCCCCAGCATTTT	CASSSQAPAWAGDSNQPQHF
many	TRBV27	-	TRBJ2-7	TGTGCCAGCGCGCAGCAAAGCTCCTACGAGCAGTACTTC	CASAQQSSYEQYF
many	TRBV6-5	-	TRBJ2-5	TGTGCCAGCAGTTACTCGATTAGTGGGGGATCCATGTACCAAGAGACCCAGTACTTC	CASSYSISGGSMYQETQYF
few	TRBV5-1	TRBD1	TRBJ1-3	TGCGCCAGCAGCTTGGCCGGGACAGACTCTGGAAACACCATATATTTT	CASSLAGTDSGNTIYF
few	TRBV20-1	-	TRBJ1-5	TGCAGTGCTAGACCTTATCAGGTTAATAGCAATCAGCCCCAGCATTTT	CSARPYQVNSNQPQHF
-	TRBV29-1	-	TRBJ2-3	TGCAGCGTTGGCGGACAGATCCGCACAGATACGCAGTATTTT	CSVGGQIRTDTQYF
few	TRBV9	TRBD1	TRBJ2-1	TGTGCCAGCAGCAACAGGGGGAATGAGCAGTTCTTC	CASSNRGNEQFF
few	TRBV4-2	-	TRBJ2-1	TGTGCCAGCAGCCAAGCCATTAGCGGAGTACAGTTCTTC	CASSQAISGVQFF
few	TRBV14	TRBD1	TRBJ2-7	TGTGCCAGCAGCCGCAAACAGGGGGCCACCTACGAGCAGTACTTC	CASSRKQGATYEQYF
few	TRBV5-1	TRBD1	TRBJ2-7	TGCGCCAGCACCACAGGGGGCTCGGTGGGGGAGCAGTACTTC	CASTTGGSVGEQYF
many	TRBV27	-	TRBJ1-3	TGTGCCAGCAGTTTATCTGTGGAAAACACCATATATTTT	CASSLSVENTIYF
-	TRBV18	-	TRBJ2-1	TGTGCCAGCTCACCGGGCGGCAGAACCTACAATGAGCAGTTCTTC	CASSPGGRTYNEQFF
-	TRBV20-1	-	TRBJ2-4	TGCAGTGCTAGAGACGTCAGGTCTGACGCCAAAAACATTCAGTACTTC	CSARDVRSDAKNIQYF
-	TRBV5-4	-	TRBJ2-5	TGTGCCAGCAGCTTGGTGGCGGTACAAGAGACCCAGTACTTC	CASSLVAVQETQYF
-	TRBV5-5	TRBD1	TRBJ2-1	TGTGCCAGCAGGGGGACAGGGGGCGGCTACAATGAGCAGTTCTTC	CASRGTGGGYNEQFF
many	TRBV6-1	TRBD2	TRBJ2-5	TGTGCCACTTCCGGGACTAGGGCAGAGACCCAGTACTTC	CATSGTRAETQYF
few	TRBV29-1	-	TRBJ2-3	TGCAGTGTCCCCTGGGGCACAGATACGCAGTATTTT	CSVPWGTDTQYF
few	TRBV23-1	TRBD1	TRBJ1-1	TGCGCCAGCAGTTTACGGACAGGGACCCACACTGAAGCTTTCTTT	CASSLRTGTHTEAFF
many	TRBV5-1	TRBD1	TRBJ1-5	TGCGCCAGCAGCTTGGTAGGGACAGACAATCAGCCCCAGCATTTT	CASSLVGTDNQPQHF
-	TRBV4-2	TRBD2	TRBJ2-1	TGTGCCAGCAGCCCCCTCGGACTAGCGGGAGCGGATAAATACAATGAGCAGTTCTTC	CASSPLGLAGADKYNEQFF
-	TRBV20-1	TRBD2	TRBJ2-3	TGCAGTGCTAGAGCGGTCCTTACGGGACTAGAGGATACGGATACGCAGTATTTT	CSARAVLTGLEDTDTQYF
-	TRBV29-1	TRBD2	TRBJ2-3	TGCAGCGTGCGTGACACCGGGACTAGCGGGAGCCCCGTGGATACGCAGTATTTT	CSVRDTGTSGSPVDTQYF
few	TRBV7-2	-	TRBJ2-3	TGTGCCAGCAGCCGCGGACCGGTCACAGATACGCAGTATTTT	CASSRGPVTDTQYF
-	TRBV9	-	TRBJ2-5	TGTGCCAGCAGCGTACTTGGGGGTCAAGAGACCCAGTACTTC	CASSVLGGQETQYF
few	TRBV6-1	-	TRBJ1-5	TGTGCCAGCAGTGAATGGCAGCGAAGGCCCAATCAGCCCCAGCATTTT	CASSEWQRRPNQPQHF
few	TRBV7-8	TRBD2	TRBJ2-5	TGTGCCAGCAGCCCCCCGTCCTTAGCGGGGCAAGAGACCCAGTACTTC	CASSPPSLAGQETQYF
few	TRBV7-6	TRBD2	TRBJ2-1	TGTGCCAGCAGCCTAGCGGGGGGGGAGTTCGACAATGAGCAGTTCTTC	CASSLAGGEFDNEQFF